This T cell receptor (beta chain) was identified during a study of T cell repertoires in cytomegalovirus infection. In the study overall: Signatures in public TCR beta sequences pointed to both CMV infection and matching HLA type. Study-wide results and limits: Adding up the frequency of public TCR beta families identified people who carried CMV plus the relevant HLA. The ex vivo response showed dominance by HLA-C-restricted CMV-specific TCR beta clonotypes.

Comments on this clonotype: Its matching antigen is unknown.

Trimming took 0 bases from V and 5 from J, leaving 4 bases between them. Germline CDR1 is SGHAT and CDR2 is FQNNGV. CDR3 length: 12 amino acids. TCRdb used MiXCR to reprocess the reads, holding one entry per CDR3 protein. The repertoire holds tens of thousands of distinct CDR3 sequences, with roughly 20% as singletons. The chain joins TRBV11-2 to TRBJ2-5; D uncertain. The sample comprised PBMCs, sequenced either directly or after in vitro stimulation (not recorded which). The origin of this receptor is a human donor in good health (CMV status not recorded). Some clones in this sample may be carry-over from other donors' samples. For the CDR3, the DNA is TGTGCCAGCAGCTTAGATATGGAGACCCAGTACTTC. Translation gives CASSLDMETQYF.